The source of this T cell receptor (beta chain) is a study of T cell repertoires in cytomegalovirus infection. The overall study: Carrying CMV and the relevant HLA type showed in public TCR beta signatures.

MiXCR, run by TCRdb on the reads, gives a single entry per CDR3 protein. The sample consists of hundreds of thousands of distinct CDR3 sequences, 15% to 20% of them appearing once. This clonotype was counted a few times. V lost 4 bases to trimming and J lost 4 bases; unmatched junction nucleotides: 3. Germline lookup yields CDR1 SGHNT and CDR2 YYREEE (reference sequence). CDR3 size: 15 residues. Input material: PBMCs. This chain joins TRBV5-4 and TRBJ1-5; 12 bases align to TRBD1. This TCR derives from a human donor in good health (CMV status not recorded). Some clones in this sample may be carry-over from other donors' samples. The CDR3 sequence is CASSRDRGRNQPQHF. The CDR3 region has the DNA TGTGCCAGCAGCCGGGACAGGGGGCGAAATCAGCCCCAGCATTTT.